The 2 T cell receptor beta chains below come from one sample, sequenced in a study of Graves' ophthalmopathy and Graves' hyperthyroidism. The sequenced template was RNA, covering the TCR beta CDR3 region. The first-round RT-PCR employed HTBI primers together with the Qiagen OneStep RT-PCR kit. A multiplex PCR was then performed as the second round. TCRdb called the multiplex PCR reads again in MiXCR, with one record for every CDR3 protein. The sample has about 400,000 distinct CDR3 sequences; around 19% are singletons. The sequenced sample was peripheral blood. The receptors originated from a woman aged 18 to 35 with Graves' ophthalmopathy.

This clonotype was counted ten times or more. The genes are TRBV10-3 and TRBJ1-5; weak D call: TRBD1 (5 bases). This CDR3 is 15 amino acids long. Trimming took 0 bases from V and 0 from J, leaving 6 bases between them. Germline V gene sequence: CDR1 ENHRY, CDR2 SYGVKD. The chain's CDR3 is CAISESGTSNQPQHF. CDR3 DNA sequence: TGTGCCATCAGTGAGTCGGGGACTAGCAATCAGCCCCAGCATTTT.

This clonotype was seen repeatedly, ten times or more. The V call is TRBV11-2, the J call TRBJ1-2; 8 nucleotides line up with TRBD1. The length of the CDR3 is 14 residues. The germline V gene encodes CDR1 SGHAT and CDR2 FQNNGV. V shed 5 bases and J 2 bases; nucleotides not matched to a gene: 4. CDR3 sequence: CASSPWTGNYGYTF. The CDR3 DNA reads as TGTGCCAGCAGCCCCTGGACAGGGAACTATGGCTACACCTTC.